This TCR beta chain was observed in a study of T cell repertoires in cytomegalovirus infection. Looking at the study overall: The authors used CMV epitopes that were HLA-C-restricted (recently identified) and HLA-B-restricted (well studied).

TCRdb reprocessed the reads with MiXCR, giving one entry per CDR3 protein. The sample carries around 300,000 distinct CDR3 sequences, around 20% recorded once. This clonotype was seen at least ten times. The antigen is not known. V shed 5 bases and J 4 bases; nucleotides not matched to a gene: 10. The germline gives CDR1 SGHVS, CDR2 FQNEAQ. The CDR3 has 16 amino acids. Study observations and caveats: Dominant in the ex vivo response were TCR beta clonotypes restricted by HLA-C and specific for CMV. Carriers of CMV and the relevant HLA type were discriminated by public TCR beta frequency.

The TCR was taken from a human donor in good health (CMV status not recorded). Some clones in this sample may be carry-over from other donors' samples. The sample consisted of cultured PBMCs, taken from culture after CMV antigen stimulation. The chain is built from TRBV7-8 and TRBJ2-3; TRBD2 matches at 9 bases. As DNA, the CDR3 is TGTGCCAGCAGCCTTCGCTTAGCGGGAGAGGCAGATACGCAGTATTTT. Its translation is CASSLRLAGEADTQYF.